This T cell receptor beta chain was sequenced in a study of radiotherapy plus CTLA-4 blockade in lung cancer. Measured with immunoSEQ multiplex PCR; TCRdb has only the in-frame clones, and not every one. The table lists about 120,000 clones, about nine tenths of them singletons, with under 8% in the top ten. The clonotype was recovered from a human donor with non-small cell lung cancer that progressed on radiotherapy plus ipilimumab. Source: peripheral blood, taken from a patient treated with radiotherapy plus ipilimumab.

In DNA, the CDR3 is TGTGCCAGCAGCCCCTACGCGGCGGGAGGGTTATACGAGCAGTACTTC. This encodes CASSPYAAGGLYEQYF. The V call is TRBV5-4, the J call TRBJ2-7; 9 bases agree with TRBD2. This CDR3 region has 16 residues. J was trimmed by 4 bases and V by 4 bases; bases with no gene match: 12. The germline gives CDR1 SGHNT, CDR2 YYREEE (reference sequence).